This TCR beta chain was profiled in a study of T cell responses to AZD1222 COVID-19 vaccine. CDR3 length: 13 residues. The germline V gene has CDR1 SGHRS and CDR2 YFSETQ. V was clipped by 4 bases and J by 6 bases, with 11 bases between them. This clone occurred a few times. TCRdb's copy holds only in-frame clones and misses some; the assay was immunoSEQ multiplex PCR. The data hold tens of thousands of clones, with roughly 80% observed a single time. The chain couples TRBV5-1 to TRBJ1-5, with a possible D match to TRBD1 (5 bases). The specimen comprised peripheral blood, sampled on day 0 of AZD1222 vaccination. The sequence came from an adult in good health. The CDR3 region has the DNA TGCGCCAGCAGCGAGGGGTCCAGTCAGCCCCAGCATTTT. Translating it yields CASSEGSSQPQHF. Looking up the rest from reference TRBV5-1 and TRBJ1-5 gives the full variable domain: KAGVTQTPRYLIKTRGQQVTLSCSPISGHRSVSWYQQTPGQGLQFLFEYFSETQRNKGNFPGRFSGRQFSNSRSEMNVSTLELGDSALYLCASSEGSSQPQHFGDGTRLSIL.